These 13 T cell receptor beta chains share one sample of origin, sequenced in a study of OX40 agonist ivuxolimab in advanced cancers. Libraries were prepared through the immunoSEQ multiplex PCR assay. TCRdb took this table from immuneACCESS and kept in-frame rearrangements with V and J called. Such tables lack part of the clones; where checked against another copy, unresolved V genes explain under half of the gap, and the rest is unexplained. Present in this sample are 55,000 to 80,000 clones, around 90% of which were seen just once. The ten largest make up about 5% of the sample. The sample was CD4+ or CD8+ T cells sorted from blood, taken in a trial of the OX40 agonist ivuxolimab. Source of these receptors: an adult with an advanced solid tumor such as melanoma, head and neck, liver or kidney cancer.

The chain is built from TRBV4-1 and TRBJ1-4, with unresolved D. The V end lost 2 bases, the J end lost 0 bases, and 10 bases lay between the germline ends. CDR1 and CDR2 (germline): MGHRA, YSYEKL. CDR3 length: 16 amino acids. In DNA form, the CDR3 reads TGCGCCAGCAGCCAATTCCCGGGAGCAACTAATGAAAAACTGTTTTTT. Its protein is CASSQFPGATNEKLFF.

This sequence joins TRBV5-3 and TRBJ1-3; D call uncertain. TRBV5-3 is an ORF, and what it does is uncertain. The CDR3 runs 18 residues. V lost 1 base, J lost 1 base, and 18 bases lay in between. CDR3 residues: CARSLKREEASSGNTIYF. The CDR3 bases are TGTGCCAGAAGCTTGAAGAGGGAGGAGGCCTCTTCTGGAAACACCATATATTTT.

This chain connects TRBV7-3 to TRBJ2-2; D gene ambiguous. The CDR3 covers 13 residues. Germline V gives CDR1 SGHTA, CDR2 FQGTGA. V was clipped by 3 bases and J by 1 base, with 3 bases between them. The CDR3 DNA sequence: TGTGCCAGCAGCTTTAGGAACACCGGGGAGCTGTTTTTT. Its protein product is CASSFRNTGELFF.

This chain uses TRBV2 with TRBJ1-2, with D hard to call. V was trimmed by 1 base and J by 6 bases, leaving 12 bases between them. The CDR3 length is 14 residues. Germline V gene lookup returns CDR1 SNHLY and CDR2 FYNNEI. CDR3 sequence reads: CASSEGVTDHGYTF. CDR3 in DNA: TGTGCCAGCAGTGAAGGGGTGACGGACCATGGCTACACCTTC.

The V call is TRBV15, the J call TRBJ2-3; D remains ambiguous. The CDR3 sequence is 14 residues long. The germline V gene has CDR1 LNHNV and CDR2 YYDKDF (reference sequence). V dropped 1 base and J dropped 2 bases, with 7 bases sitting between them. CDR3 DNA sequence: TGTGCCACCAGCAGAGTGGGTTCCACAGATACGCAGTATTTT. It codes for CATSRVGSTDTQYF.

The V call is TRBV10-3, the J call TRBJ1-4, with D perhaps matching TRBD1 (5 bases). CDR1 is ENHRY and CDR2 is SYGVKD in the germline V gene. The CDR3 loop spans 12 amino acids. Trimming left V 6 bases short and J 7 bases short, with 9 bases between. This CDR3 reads CAISPGGEKLFF. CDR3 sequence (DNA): TGTGCCATCAGCCCGGGGGGTGAAAAACTGTTTTTT.

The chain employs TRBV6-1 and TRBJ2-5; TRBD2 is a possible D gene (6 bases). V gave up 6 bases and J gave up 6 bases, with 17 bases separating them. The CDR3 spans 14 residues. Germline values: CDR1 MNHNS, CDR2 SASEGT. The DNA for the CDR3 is TGTGCCAGCAGCTCAGATGGGCTAGCGCAGACCCAGTACTTC. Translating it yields CASSSDGLAQTQYF.

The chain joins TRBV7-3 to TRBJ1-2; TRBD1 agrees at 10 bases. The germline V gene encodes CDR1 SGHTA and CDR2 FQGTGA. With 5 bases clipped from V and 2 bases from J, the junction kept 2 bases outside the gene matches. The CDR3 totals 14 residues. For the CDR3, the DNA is TGTGCCAGCAGCACGGGACAGGGGAACTATGGCTACACCTTC. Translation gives CASSTGQGNYGYTF.

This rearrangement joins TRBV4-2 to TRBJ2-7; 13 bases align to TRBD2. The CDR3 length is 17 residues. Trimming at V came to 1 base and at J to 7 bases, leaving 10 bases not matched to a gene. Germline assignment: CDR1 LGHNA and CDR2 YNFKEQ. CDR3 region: CASSQAWGTSGEGEQYF. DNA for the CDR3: TGTGCCAGCAGCCAAGCCTGGGGGACTAGCGGGGAGGGAGAGCAGTACTTC.

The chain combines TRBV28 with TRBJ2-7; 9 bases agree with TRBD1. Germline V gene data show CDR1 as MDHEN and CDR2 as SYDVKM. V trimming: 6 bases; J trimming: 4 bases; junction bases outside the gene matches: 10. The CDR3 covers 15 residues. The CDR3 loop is CASRAQGTGLYEQYF. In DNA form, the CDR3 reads TGTGCCAGCAGAGCCCAGGGGACAGGGCTTTACGAGCAGTACTTC.

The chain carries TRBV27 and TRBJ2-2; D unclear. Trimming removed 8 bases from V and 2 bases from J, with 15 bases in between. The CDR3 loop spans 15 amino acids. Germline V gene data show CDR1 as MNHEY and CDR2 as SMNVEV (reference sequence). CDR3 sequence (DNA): TGTGCCAGCCAGGCCCCGGCCCTTAACACCGGGGAGCTGTTTTTT. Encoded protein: CASQAPALNTGELFF.

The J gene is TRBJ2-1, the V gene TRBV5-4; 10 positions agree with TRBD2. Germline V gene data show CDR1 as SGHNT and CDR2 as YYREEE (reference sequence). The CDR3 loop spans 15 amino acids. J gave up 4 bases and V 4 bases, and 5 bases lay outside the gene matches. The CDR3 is CASSPGLAEYNEQFF. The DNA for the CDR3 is TGTGCCAGCAGCCCCGGACTAGCGGAATACAATGAGCAGTTCTTC.

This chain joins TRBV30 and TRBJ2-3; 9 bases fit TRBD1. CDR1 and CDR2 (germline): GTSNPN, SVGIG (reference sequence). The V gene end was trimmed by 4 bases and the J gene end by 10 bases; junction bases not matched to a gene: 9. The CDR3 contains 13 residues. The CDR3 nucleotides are TGTGCCTGGAAGACAGGGGGAGGAGGTGCGCAGTATTTT. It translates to CAWKTGGGGAQYF. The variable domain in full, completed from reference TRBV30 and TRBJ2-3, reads SQTIHQWPATLVQPVGSPLSLECTVEGTSNPNLYWYRQAAGRGLQLLFYSVGIGQISSEVPQNLSASRPQDRQFILSSKKLLLSDSGFYLCAWKTGGGGAQYFGPGTRLTVL.